Following are 30 T cell receptor beta chains from one sample sequenced in a study of beta chain features in type 1 diabetes. As every portion of the isolated RNA was reverse transcribed, the sequencing read expressed TCRB transcripts. TCRdb's copy holds only in-frame clones and misses some; the assay was immunoSEQ multiplex PCR. The table shows 120,000 to 150,000 clones, with more than 9% occurring only once. Sequenced sample: naive CD4+ T cells from blood. The receptors were sampled from a man aged 18 to 35 in good health.

This clone was found many times. The chain recombines TRBV7-9 with TRBJ1-1, with TRBD1 matching 7 bases. The CDR3 contains 12 residues. CDR1 and CDR2 (germline): SEHNR, FQNEAQ (reference sequence). V dropped 3 bases and J dropped 7; count of bases not matched to a gene: 2. The CDR3 region is CASSLGQLEAFF. The DNA of the CDR3 is TGTGCCAGCAGCTTGGGACAGCTTGAAGCTTTCTTT. The full variable domain, rest sourced from reference TRBV7-9 and TRBJ1-1, is DTGVSQNPRHKITKRGQNVTFRCDPISEHNRLYWYRQTLGQGPEFLTYFQNEAQLEKSRLLSDRFSAERPKGSFSTLEIQRTEQGDSAMYLCASSLGQLEAFFGQGTRLTVV.

In its sample, this clone was seen many times. This chain connects TRBV18 to TRBJ1-5; 11 nucleotides agree with TRBD1. This CDR3 is 14 amino acids long. Trimming cost V 3 bases and J 10 bases; bases outside gene matches: 5. From germline, CDR1 is KGHSH and CDR2 LQKENI. The CDR3, as DNA: TGTGCCAGCTCACCTCGGGGACAGGGGGGTCCCCAGCATTTT. This codes for CASSPRGQGGPQHF.

V gene TRBV2 combines with J gene TRBJ2-1, with 9 bases identical to TRBD2. CDR1 SNHLY and CDR2 FYNNEI come from the germline V gene. Germline trimming cut 6 bases from V and 0 bases from J; bases unmatched to any gene: 6. CDR3 length: 16 residues. CDR3 sequence reads: CASSLYSGSSYNEQFF. DNA of the CDR3: TGTGCCAGCAGCCTTTATAGCGGGAGCTCCTACAATGAGCAGTTCTTC.

The DNA for the CDR3 is TGTGCCAGCAGCTTCGGGGTCGGCTACACCTTC. Protein product: CASSFGVGYTF. V is TRBV5-6 and J is TRBJ1-2, with no clear D. V was pared by 2 bases and J by 8 bases, with 7 bases between. Germline CDR1 reads SGHDT; CDR2 reads YYEEEE. This CDR3 is built from 11 residues.

This clone was seen more than once but under ten times. The rearrangement joins TRBV7-2 to TRBJ2-1; D not certain. The CDR3 consists of 14 residues. Trimming cost V 0 bases and J 0 bases, with 3 bases left between them. Germline CDR1 and CDR2: SGHTA and FQGNSA. The CDR3 loop reads CASSLASSYNEQFF. CDR3 coding DNA: TGTGCCAGCAGCTTAGCGAGCTCCTACAATGAGCAGTTCTTC.

This clone occurred a few times. The rearrangement joins TRBV6-1 to TRBJ2-3; D uncertain. Germline loops: CDR1 MNHNS, CDR2 SASEGT. The CDR3 spans 14 residues. V was clipped by 4 bases and J by 2 bases, with 10 bases between them. DNA of the CDR3: TGTGCCAGCAGTGGCCGGAGTTACACAGATACGCAGTATTTT. Translated: CASSGRSYTDTQYF.

This chain uses TRBV2 with TRBJ1-6; weak D call: TRBD1 (5 bases). Germline CDR1 reads SNHLY; CDR2 reads FYNNEI. CDR3 length: 11 amino acids. With 8 bases removed from V and 15 bases from J, the gap between germline ends came to 14 bases. CDR3 residues: CASAQGVFLHF. CDR3 sequence (DNA): TGTGCCAGCGCCCAAGGGGTTTTCCTCCACTTT. Based on the CDR3 plus reference TRBV2 and TRBJ1-6, the full variable domain is EPEVTQTPSHQVTQMGQEVILRCVPISNHLYFYWYRQILGQKVEFLVSFYNNEISEKSEIFDDQFSVERPDGSNFTLKIRSTKLEDSAMYFCASAQGVFLHFGNGTRLTVT.

In its sample, this clone was seen a few times. The chain combines TRBV19 with TRBJ2-2, with a weak D call TRBD1 (5 bases). Germline assignment: CDR1 LNHDA and CDR2 SQIVND (reference sequence). This CDR3 comprises 15 residues. The germline V and J ends were trimmed by 4 bases and 5 bases, with 14 bases remaining between them. CDR3 residues: CASSNPGLSTGELFF. The CDR3, as DNA: TGTGCCAGTAGTAATCCAGGGTTAAGTACCGGGGAGCTGTTTTTT.

This clone was seen more than once but under ten times. This sequence joins TRBV5-1 and TRBJ2-3; 7 bases line up with TRBD1. The CDR3 runs 15 residues. Germline assignment: CDR1 SGHRS and CDR2 YFSETQ. J gave up 0 bases and V 3 bases, and 4 bases lay outside the gene matches. CDR3 in DNA: TGCGCCAGCAGCTCGGGACAGCCAAGCACAGATACGCAGTATTTT. Its translation: CASSSGQPSTDTQYF.

This clone was found a few times. This sequence joins TRBV9 and TRBJ2-3, with TRBD2 matching over 10 bases. The CDR3 extends over 17 amino acids. Trimming at V came to 4 bases and at J to 1 base, leaving 9 bases not matched to a gene. Germline lookup yields CDR1 SGDLS and CDR2 YYNGEE. The CDR3 DNA reads TGTGCCAGCAGCTATAGAGCGGGGGGGCCGGGCACAGATACGCAGTATTTT. It is translated as CASSYRAGGPGTDTQYF.

A few counts support this clone. The CDR3: CAWSVGTAEKLFF. CDR3 sequence (DNA): TGTGCCTGGAGTGTAGGCACAGCAGAAAAACTGTTTTTT. The chain has TRBV30 and TRBJ1-4; D call uncertain. V was clipped by 0 bases and J by 8 bases, with 10 bases between them. This CDR3 region has 13 residues. Germline-derived CDR1 and CDR2 are GTSNPN and SVGIG (reference sequence). The complete variable domain, with remaining parts taken from reference TRBV30 and TRBJ1-4, reads SQTIHQWPATLVQPVGSPLSLECTVEGTSNPNLYWYRQAAGRGLQLLFYSVGIGQISSEVPQNLSASRPQDRQFILSSKKLLLSDSGFYLCAWSVGTAEKLFFGSGTQLSVL.

Only a few counts were recorded for this clone. The genes are TRBV18 and TRBJ2-7; D might be TRBD2 (6 bases). Deletions cut 1 base from V and 5 bases from J, with 18 bases between. The CDR3 consists of 16 residues. Germline V CDR1 and CDR2: KGHSH, LQKENI. The CDR3 bases are TGTGCCAGCTCACCACTCCGGTTGACTAGAGGTGACGAGCAGTACTTC. Protein: CASSPLRLTRGDEQYF.

This clone has a handful of counts. The chain joins TRBV9 to TRBJ2-7; 9 bases are a match to TRBD1. With 1 base clipped from V and 2 bases from J, the junction kept 4 bases outside the gene matches. CDR3 length equals 15 residues. Germline V gene data show CDR1 as SGDLS and CDR2 as YYNGEE. CDR3 region: CASSVSGTGTYEQYF. The CDR3 nucleotides read TGTGCCAGCAGCGTATCTGGGACAGGGACCTACGAGCAGTACTTC.

The rearrangement joins TRBV11-3 to TRBJ2-5, with D maybe TRBD1 (5 bases). V shed 4 bases and J shed 3 bases, with 9 bases lying between them. This CDR3 is built from 13 residues. Germline lookup yields CDR1 SGHNT and CDR2 YENEEA. CDR3 DNA sequence: TGTGCCAGCAGCTCCGAGACAGAAGAGACCCAGTACTTC. This codes for CASSSETEETQYF.

The chain uses TRBV6-5 and TRBJ2-3; the match to TRBD1 covers 8 bases. This CDR3 is built from 14 residues. Germline trimming cut 10 bases from V and 4 bases from J; bases unmatched to any gene: 10. CDR1 MNHEY and CDR2 SVGAGI come from the germline V gene. The CDR3 nucleotides read TGTGCCACCGTAGACAGGGGAGGTTCAGATACGCAGTATTTT. Residues: CATVDRGGSDTQYF.

This clone was detected a few times. The chain combines TRBV7-2 with TRBJ2-5; the match to TRBD2 covers 7 bases. The trim removed 5 bases at V and 6 bases at J, leaving 12 bases unmatched. The CDR3 covers 15 residues. Germline lookup yields CDR1 SGHTA and CDR2 FQGNSA. CDR3 sequence reads: CASSPQVGGEQTQYF. CDR3 in DNA: TGTGCCAGCAGCCCCCAGGTTGGGGGGGAGCAGACCCAGTACTTC.

About this clone itself: In the same sample, other DNA sequences code for this CDR3. This chain links TRBV9 with TRBJ2-1; TRBD2 matches at 8 bases. V lost 4 bases to trimming and J lost 0 bases; unmatched junction nucleotides: 3. CDR1 SGDLS and CDR2 YYNGEE come from the germline V gene. The CDR3 has 15 residues. CDR3 sequence: CASSPGGSSYNEQFF. CDR3 coding DNA: TGTGCCAGCAGCCCGGGGGGGAGCTCCTACAATGAGCAGTTCTTC.

The chain links TRBV7-9 to TRBJ2-3, with 8 bases lining up with TRBD2. From germline, CDR1 is SEHNR and CDR2 FQNEAQ (reference sequence). The CDR3 runs 15 residues. After removal of 2 bases from V and 4 bases from J, the junction contained 5 bases not matched to a gene. The CDR3 sequence is CASSLTGGGADTQYF. The CDR3 DNA follows: TGTGCCAGCAGCTTAACGGGGGGGGGAGCAGATACGCAGTATTTT.

This clone has only a few counts. The chain uses TRBV30 and TRBJ2-2; D may be TRBD1 (6 bases). The CDR3 has 13 residues. V lost 4 bases to trimming and J lost 5 bases, with 11 bases between them. Germline V gene lookup returns CDR1 GTSNPN and CDR2 SVGIG (reference sequence). As DNA, the CDR3 is TGTGCCTGGACTCAGGGGAAGACCGGGGAGCTGTTTTTT. Residues: CAWTQGKTGELFF. Supplemented by reference TRBV30 and TRBJ2-2, the full variable domain reads SQTIHQWPATLVQPVGSPLSLECTVEGTSNPNLYWYRQAAGRGLQLLFYSVGIGQISSEVPQNLSASRPQDRQFILSSKKLLLSDSGFYLCAWTQGKTGELFFGEGSRLTVL.

The chain uses TRBV7-8 and TRBJ1-4; no reliable D call. The CDR3 is 13 residues long. Germline V CDR1 and CDR2: SGHVS, FQNEAQ. Trimming pared 6 bases from V and 6 bases from J, leaving 11 bases between. The CDR3 coding sequence is TGTGCCAGCAGTGTACGGCGGGATGAAAAACTGTTTTTT. Translating gives CASSVRRDEKLFF.

The V call is TRBV7-2, the J call TRBJ2-7, with D unresolved. V dropped 2 bases and J dropped 3 bases, with 14 bases sitting between them. The V gene's germline CDR1 is SGHTA and CDR2 FQGNSA. This CDR3 has 15 amino acids. The CDR3 loop reads CASSLSDSQRYEQYF. The DNA of the CDR3 is TGTGCCAGCAGCTTAAGCGACTCTCAGCGCTACGAGCAGTACTTC.

The rearrangement links TRBV5-6 to TRBJ2-5; 9 bases match TRBD1. The end of the DNA aligns better with TRBJ2-7, so the J call may be wrong. This CDR3 has 16 residues. CDR1 and CDR2 from the germline V gene are SGHDT and YYEEEE. The CDR3 loop reads CASSCWVGTGCNEQYF. The CDR3 nucleotides are TGTGCCAGCAGCTGCTGGGTCGGGACAGGGTGTAACGAGCAGTACTTC.

This clone was detected only a few times. The chain combines TRBV5-4 with TRBJ1-2; TRBD1 might be the D (6 bases). The germline V gene encodes CDR1 SGHNT and CDR2 YYREEE (reference sequence). The CDR3 is 14 amino acids. Trimming stripped 3 bases from V and 6 bases from J, with 15 bases between. As DNA, the CDR3 is TGTGCCAGCAGCTCCAGACAGGCGGTGGATGGCTACACCTTC. Protein: CASSSRQAVDGYTF.

This clone was seen only a few times. The chain joins TRBV11-2 to TRBJ2-5; D unresolved. Looked up from germline, CDR1 is SGHAT and CDR2 is FQNNGV. V was cut by 0 bases and J by 2 bases, with 7 bases left in between. The CDR3 length is 14 residues. The chain's CDR3 is CASSLDRVQETQYF. The CDR3 DNA sequence: TGTGCCAGCAGCTTAGATCGGGTGCAAGAGACCCAGTACTTC.

The V call is TRBV5-4, the J call TRBJ2-7; 12 bases fit TRBD2. Germline CDR1 and CDR2: SGHNT and YYREEE (reference sequence). CDR3 length: 20 amino acids. V lost 2 bases to trimming and J lost 4 bases; unmatched junction nucleotides: 19. Written as DNA, the CDR3 is TGTGCCAGCAGCTTTGGGGGCCGGACTAGCGGGGCTGCCGCTTGGTACGAGCAGTACTTC. Its translation is CASSFGGRTSGAAAWYEQYF.

This clone occurred a few times. The chain employs TRBV6-1 and TRBJ2-3, with 11 bases matching TRBD1. Germline CDR1 is MNHNS and CDR2 is SASEGT. J gave up 5 bases and V 11 bases, and 6 bases lay outside the gene matches. The CDR3 has 13 residues. The CDR3 DNA sequence: TGTGCCGGCCGGACAGGGGGCGAAGATACGCAGTATTTT. This codes for CAGRTGGEDTQYF.

Only a few counts were recorded for this clone. This CDR3 is also generated by other DNA sequences in the sample. This sequence joins TRBV7-9 and TRBJ1-4; 8 bases match TRBD1. This CDR3 has 14 amino acids. V was pared by 6 bases and J by 7 bases, with 7 bases of the junction left unmatched. CDR1 is SEHNR and CDR2 is FQNEAQ in the germline V gene (reference sequence). In DNA, the CDR3 is TGTGCCAGCAGTCTTGGACAGGGAGGTGAAAAACTGTTTTTT. Its protein product is CASSLGQGGEKLFF. The full variable domain, completed using reference TRBV7-9 and TRBJ1-4, is DTGVSQNPRHKITKRGQNVTFRCDPISEHNRLYWYRQTLGQGPEFLTYFQNEAQLEKSRLLSDRFSAERPKGSFSTLEIQRTEQGDSAMYLCASSLGQGGEKLFFGSGTQLSVL.

A few counts support this clone. The rearrangement uses TRBV27 and TRBJ2-7; D gene ambiguous. V was shortened by 5 bases and J by 2 bases, with 4 bases between the two germline ends. This CDR3 spans 11 amino acids. Germline V gene lookup returns CDR1 MNHEY and CDR2 SMNVEV (reference sequence). CDR3 bases: TGTGCCAGCAGTCCCGCCTACGAGCAGTACTTC. Translating gives CASSPAYEQYF.

The table lists this clone with a few counts. CDR3 in DNA: TGTGCCATCACGGGACTAGCGGGCCATGAGCAGTTCTTC. Amino acids: CAITGLAGHEQFF. V gene TRBV10-3 combines with J gene TRBJ2-1, with 12 nucleotides matching TRBD2. Trimming at V came to 7 bases and at J to 8 bases, leaving 3 bases not matched to a gene. Germline lookup yields CDR1 ENHRY and CDR2 SYGVKD. The CDR3 covers 13 residues.

This clone has only a few counts. J is TRBJ1-2 and V is TRBV5-4; D is perhaps TRBD1 (5 bases). V was trimmed by 4 bases and J by 6 bases, leaving 13 bases between them. The CDR3 is made up of 13 amino acids. The V gene's germline CDR1 is SGHNT and CDR2 YYREEE (reference sequence). Here the CDR3 DNA reads TGTGCCAGCAGCCCTCAGGGTTTTGATGGCTACACCTTC. It specifies CASSPQGFDGYTF. The full variable domain, its missing parts supplied by reference TRBV5-4 and TRBJ1-2, is ETGVTQSPTHLIKTRGQQVTLRCSSQSGHNTVSWYQQALGQGPQFIFQYYREEENGRGNFPPRFSGLQFPNYSSELNVNALELDDSALYLCASSPQGFDGYTFGSGTRLTVV.